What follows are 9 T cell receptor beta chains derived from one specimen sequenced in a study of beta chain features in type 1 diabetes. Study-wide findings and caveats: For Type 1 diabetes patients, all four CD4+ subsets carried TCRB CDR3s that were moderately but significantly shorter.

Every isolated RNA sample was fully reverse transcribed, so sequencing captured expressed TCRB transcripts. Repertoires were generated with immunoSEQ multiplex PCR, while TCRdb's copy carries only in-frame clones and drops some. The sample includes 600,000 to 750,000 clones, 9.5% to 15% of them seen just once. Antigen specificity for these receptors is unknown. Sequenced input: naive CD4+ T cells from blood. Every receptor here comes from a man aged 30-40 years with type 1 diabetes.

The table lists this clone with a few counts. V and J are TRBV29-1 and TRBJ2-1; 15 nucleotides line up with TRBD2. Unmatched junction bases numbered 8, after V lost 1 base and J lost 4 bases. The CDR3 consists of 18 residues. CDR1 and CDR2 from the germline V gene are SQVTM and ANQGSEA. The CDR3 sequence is CSVEGLWTSGGVYNEQFF. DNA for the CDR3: TGCAGCGTTGAAGGGCTATGGACTAGCGGGGGGGTGTACAATGAGCAGTTCTTC.

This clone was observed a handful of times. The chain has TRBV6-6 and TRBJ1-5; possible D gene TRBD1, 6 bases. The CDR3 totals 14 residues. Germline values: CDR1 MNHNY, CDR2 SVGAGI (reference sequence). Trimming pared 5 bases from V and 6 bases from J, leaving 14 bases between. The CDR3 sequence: CASSMQGSGQPQHF. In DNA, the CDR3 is TGTGCCAGCAGTATGCAGGGGTCCGGTCAGCCCCAGCATTTT.

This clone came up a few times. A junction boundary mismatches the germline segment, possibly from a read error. CDR3 nucleotides: TGTGCCAGCAGCTTATCTGAGGCTTTCTTT. The encoded protein is CASSLSEAFF. The rearrangement uses TRBV7-9 and TRBJ1-1; D gene ambiguous. The CDR3 extends over 10 amino acids. The V gene's germline CDR1 is SEHNR and CDR2 FQNEAQ (reference sequence).

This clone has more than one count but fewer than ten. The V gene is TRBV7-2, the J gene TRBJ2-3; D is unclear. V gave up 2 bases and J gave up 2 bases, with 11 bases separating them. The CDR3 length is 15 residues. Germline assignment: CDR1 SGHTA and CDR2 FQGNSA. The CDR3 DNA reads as TGTGCCAGCAGCTTATCCAGACCAAACACAGATACGCAGTATTTT. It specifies CASSLSRPNTDTQYF.

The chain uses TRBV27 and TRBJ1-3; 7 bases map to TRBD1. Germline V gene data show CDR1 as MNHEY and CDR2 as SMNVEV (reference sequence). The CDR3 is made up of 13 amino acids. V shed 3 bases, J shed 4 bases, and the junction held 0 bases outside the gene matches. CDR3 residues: CASSLGQGNTIYF. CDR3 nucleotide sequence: TGTGCCAGCAGTTTGGGACAGGGAAACACCATATATTTT.

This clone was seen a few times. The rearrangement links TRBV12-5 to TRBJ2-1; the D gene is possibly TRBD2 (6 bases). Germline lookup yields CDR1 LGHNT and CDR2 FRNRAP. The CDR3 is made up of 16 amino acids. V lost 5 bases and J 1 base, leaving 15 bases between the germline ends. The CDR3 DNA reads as TGTGCTAGTGGTGTCGCGGGGAGAAATTCCTACAATGAGCAGTTCTTC. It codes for CASGVAGRNSYNEQFF.

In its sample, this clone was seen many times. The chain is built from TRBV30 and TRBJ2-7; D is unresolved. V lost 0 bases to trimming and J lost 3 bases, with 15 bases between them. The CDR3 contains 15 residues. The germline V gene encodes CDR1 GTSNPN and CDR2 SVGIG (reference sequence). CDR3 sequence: CAWSVLAGKFYEQYF. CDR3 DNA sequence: TGTGCCTGGAGTGTATTGGCAGGTAAATTCTACGAGCAGTACTTC.

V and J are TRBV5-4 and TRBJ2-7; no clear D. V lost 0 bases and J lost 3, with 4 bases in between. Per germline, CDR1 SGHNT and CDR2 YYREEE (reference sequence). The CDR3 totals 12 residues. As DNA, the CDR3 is TGTGCCAGCAGCTTGGGGAACTACGAGCAGTACTTC. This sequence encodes CASSLGNYEQYF.

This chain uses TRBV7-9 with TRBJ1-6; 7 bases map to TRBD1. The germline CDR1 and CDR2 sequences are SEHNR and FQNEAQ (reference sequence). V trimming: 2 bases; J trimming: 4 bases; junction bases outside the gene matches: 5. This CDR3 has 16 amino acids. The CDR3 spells CASSLRPTGYNSPLHF. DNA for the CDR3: TGTGCCAGCAGCTTAAGACCGACAGGGTATAATTCACCCCTCCACTTT.